This TCR beta chain was recorded in a study of T cell responses to AZD1222 COVID-19 vaccine. Overall study results and limits: Of spike-specific TCRs, nearly half reportedly target regions left unmutated in variants.

The data were produced by immunoSEQ multiplex PCR, yet TCRdb's version contains in-frame clones alone and is incomplete. The sample consists of around 130,000 clones, about 82% of them appearing once. Regarding this clone: Its antigen is currently unknown.

The CDR3 is 15 amino acids. CDR1 and CDR2 (germline): MDHEN, SYDVKM. With 4 bases removed from V and 7 bases from J, the gap between germline ends came to 19 bases. V is TRBV28 and J is TRBJ1-2; D gene ambiguous. The source material was peripheral blood, sampled on day 0 of AZD1222 vaccination. The clonotype originates from an adult in good health. The CDR3 bases are TGTGCCAGCAGTTCCCAACCCTTCGATCGAGGTGGCTACACCTTC. Translating gives CASSSQPFDRGGYTF.